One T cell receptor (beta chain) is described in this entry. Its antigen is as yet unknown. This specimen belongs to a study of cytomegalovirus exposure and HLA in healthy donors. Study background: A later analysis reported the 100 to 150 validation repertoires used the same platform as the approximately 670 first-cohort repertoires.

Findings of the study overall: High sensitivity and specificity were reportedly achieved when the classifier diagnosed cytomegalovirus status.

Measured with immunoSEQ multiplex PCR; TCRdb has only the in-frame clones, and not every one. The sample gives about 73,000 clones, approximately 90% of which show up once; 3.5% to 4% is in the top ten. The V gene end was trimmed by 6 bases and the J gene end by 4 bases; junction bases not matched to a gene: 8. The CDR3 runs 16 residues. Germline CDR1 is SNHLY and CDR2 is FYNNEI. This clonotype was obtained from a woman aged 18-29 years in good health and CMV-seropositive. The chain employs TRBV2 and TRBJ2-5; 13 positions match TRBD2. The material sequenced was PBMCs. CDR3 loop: CASSGLAGAPGETQYF. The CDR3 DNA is TGTGCCAGCAGCGGACTAGCGGGGGCCCCAGGAGAGACCCAGTACTTC.